A single sample is the source of the 17 T cell receptor beta chains below, sequenced in a study of T cells in narcolepsy. TCRdb's table, derived via immunoSEQ multiplex PCR, lists solely in-frame clones and lacks some. The table has 35,000 to 40,000 clones, around 82% seen once. Sequenced material: CD45RA- memory CD4+ T cells from PBMCs. These receptors all come from a human donor with narcolepsy.

The chain has TRBV19 and TRBJ1-2; the match to TRBD1 covers 10 bases. The V and J ends lost 10 bases and 4 bases, in that order; junction bases with no gene match: 12. Germline V lookup: CDR1 LNHDA, CDR2 SQIVND (reference sequence). The CDR3 is made up of 15 amino acids. The CDR3 reads CAIQLRTGGTYGYTF. For the CDR3, the DNA is TGTGCCATCCAACTTAGGACAGGGGGGACCTATGGCTACACCTTC. Full variable domain (outside the CDR3, taken from reference TRBV19 and TRBJ1-2): DGGITQSPKYLFRKEGQNVTLSCEQNLNHDAMYWYRQDPGQGLRLIYYSQIVNDFQKGDIAEGYSVSREKKESFPLTVTSAQKNPTAFYLCAIQLRTGGTYGYTFGSGTRLTVV.

The gene calls are TRBV6-5 and TRBJ2-3; no firm D call. The CDR3 runs 14 residues. V was pared by 6 bases and J by 0 bases, with 10 bases between. The germline V gene has CDR1 MNHEY and CDR2 SVGAGI. CDR3 in amino acids: CASSQSASTDTQYF. The CDR3 DNA follows: TGTGCCAGCAGCCAGTCAGCGAGCACAGATACGCAGTATTTT.

The chain couples TRBV23-1 to TRBJ2-7; D is uncertain. TRBV23-1 is known as an ORF, though its function is uncertain. Trimming removed 2 bases at V and 4 bases at J, with 6 bases between. This CDR3 is 12 amino acids long. In DNA, the CDR3 is TGCGCCAGCAGTCAACGTGGATACGAGCAGTACTTC. This sequence encodes CASSQRGYEQYF.

The chain has TRBV4-3 and TRBJ1-5; D gene unclear. The length of the CDR3 is 13 residues. Germline V gene data show CDR1 as LGHNA and CDR2 as YSLEER. V gave up 3 bases and J gave up 2 bases, with 5 bases separating them. CDR3 region: CASSHSRNQPQHF. The CDR3 DNA follows: TGCGCCAGCAGCCATTCCCGCAATCAGCCCCAGCATTTT.

This chain uses TRBV7-2 with TRBJ2-4; D might be TRBD1 (6 bases). Trimming took off 3 bases at V and 4 bases at J, with 10 bases between the two ends. The CDR3 consists of 14 residues. Germline V gene data show CDR1 as SGHTA and CDR2 as FQGNSA. CDR3 region: CASSFLGQKNIQYF. CDR3 in DNA: TGTGCCAGCAGCTTCCTCGGACAGAAAAACATTCAGTACTTC.

V usage is TRBV19 and J usage is TRBJ1-1, with 7 nucleotides matching TRBD1. The J segment lost 5 bases and the V segment lost 5 bases, leaving 5 bases of the junction unmatched. In germline, CDR1 is LNHDA, CDR2 SQIVND (reference sequence). CDR3 length: 13 residues. The CDR3 sequence is CASSVDRRTEAFF. The CDR3 nucleotides are TGTGCCAGTAGTGTGGACAGGCGGACTGAAGCTTTCTTT. The entire variable domain, with the rest obtained from reference TRBV19 and TRBJ1-1, is as follows: DGGITQSPKYLFRKEGQNVTLSCEQNLNHDAMYWYRQDPGQGLRLIYYSQIVNDFQKGDIAEGYSVSREKKESFPLTVTSAQKNPTAFYLCASSVDRRTEAFFGQGTRLTVV.

This chain joins TRBV5-4 and TRBJ2-5; D not resolved. This CDR3 is 11 amino acids long. Germline V gene sequence: CDR1 SGHNT, CDR2 YYREEE (reference sequence). The CDR3 DNA follows: TGTGGGAGTGGGGACCAAGAGACCCAGTACTTC. Translated: CGSGDQETQYF.

The CDR3, as DNA: TGTGCCAGTAGTATAGATGGGACTAGCAATGAGCAGTTCTTC. This codes for CASSIDGTSNEQFF. J is TRBJ2-1 and V is TRBV19; 8 nucleotides line up with TRBD2. V gave up 0 bases and J gave up 6 bases; unmatched junction bases: 1. The CDR3 sequence is 14 residues long. The germline CDR1 and CDR2 sequences are LNHDA and SQIVND (reference sequence).

The V gene is TRBV23-1, the J gene TRBJ1-5; TRBD1 matches 7 bases. TRBV23-1 is labeled an ORF, and its function is uncertain. The CDR3 spans 14 residues. The ends lost 4 bases at V and 3 bases at J; junction bases unmatched: 3. The CDR3 region has the DNA TGCGCCAGCAGTCCCGGGACAGTCAATCAGCCCCAGCATTTT. As protein: CASSPGTVNQPQHF.

In DNA form, the CDR3 reads TGTGCCATCAGTGCTCGGGATACCAACACTGAAGCTTTCTTT. Protein sequence: CAISARDTNTEAFF. The chain links TRBV10-3 to TRBJ1-1; no definite D call. The V end lost 4 bases, the J end lost 2 bases, and 11 bases lay between the germline ends. Germline values: CDR1 ENHRY, CDR2 SYGVKD. The CDR3 is 14 amino acids.

V usage is TRBV10-3 and J usage is TRBJ1-1; D gene unclear. Germline CDR1 ENHRY, CDR2 SYGVKD. V lost 4 bases and J 1 base, leaving 7 bases between the germline ends. The CDR3 totals 13 residues. The CDR3 protein is CAISGPPNTEAFF. CDR3 nucleotide sequence: TGTGCCATCAGTGGGCCACCGAACACTGAAGCTTTCTTT.

This chain uses TRBV27 with TRBJ1-5; 8 nucleotides agree with TRBD1. V lost 6 bases, J lost 2 bases, and 6 bases stayed unmatched. The CDR3 totals 15 residues. Germline values: CDR1 MNHEY, CDR2 SMNVEV (reference sequence). CDR3: CASRLTGQGNQPQHF. In DNA form, the CDR3 reads TGTGCCAGCAGACTAACGGGACAGGGCAATCAGCCCCAGCATTTT.

DNA for the CDR3: TGTGCCAGCAGCTTACGGGAGGAGGAGTATTTT. Protein product: CASSLREEEYF. V gene TRBV5-6 combines with J gene TRBJ2-3; 7 positions agree with TRBD2. The V gene's germline CDR1 is SGHDT and CDR2 YYEEEE. The CDR3 contains 11 residues. V dropped 2 bases and J dropped 13; count of bases not matched to a gene: 4. The variable domain in full, completed from reference TRBV5-6 and TRBJ2-3, reads DAGVTQSPTHLIKTRGQQVTLRCSPKSGHDTVSWYQQALGQGPQFIFQYYEEEERQRGNFPDRFSGHQFPNYSSELNVNALLLGDSALYLCASSLREEEYFGPGTRLTVL.

This clone has only one observation. The chain combines TRBV18 with TRBJ2-2, with D uncertain. CDR1 is KGHSH and CDR2 is LQKENI in the germline V gene. V lost 6 bases and J lost 3, with 8 bases in between. The CDR3 length is 13 residues. The CDR3 nucleotides read TGTGCCAGCTCCAGACGGGACACCGGGGAGCTGTTTTTT. The encoded protein is CASSRRDTGELFF.

The chain links TRBV2 to TRBJ1-5, with D possibly matching TRBD1 (6 bases). V gave up 3 bases and J gave up 7 bases, with 13 bases separating them. Germline CDR1 SNHLY, CDR2 FYNNEI. The CDR3 has 14 amino acids. The CDR3 spells CASSDSRGGQPQHF. The DNA of the CDR3 is TGTGCCAGCAGTGACTCAAGGGGGGGACAGCCCCAGCATTTT.

The rearrangement links TRBV4-3 to TRBJ1-2; no reliable D call. Trimming pared 7 bases from V and 0 bases from J, leaving 15 bases between. The CDR3 has 15 amino acids. The germline CDR1 and CDR2 sequences are LGHNA and YSLEER. The CDR3 region has the DNA TGCGCCAGCACCCAGGCGTCCAGCTCTAACTATGGCTACACCTTC. Protein: CASTQASSSNYGYTF.

The chain couples TRBV6-1 to TRBJ2-7, with 8 bases that match TRBD1. The CDR3 is 13 residues long. CDR1 is MNHNS, CDR2 SASEGT, per germline. V shed 3 bases, J shed 2 bases, and the junction held 0 bases outside the gene matches. The CDR3 DNA reads TGTGCCAGCAGTGACAGGGGGCCCTACGAGCAGTACTTC. Its translation is CASSDRGPYEQYF.